These 29 T cell receptor beta chains were all obtained from the same sample, sequenced in a study of shared clonotypes between healthy human individuals. Some clones are missing from TCRdb's copy, which holds only in-frame ones; the method was immunoSEQ multiplex PCR. Of approximately 2.5 million clones in the sample, around 94% were seen once. The sequencing input was naive CD4+ T cells sorted from blood. Subset meaning: CD45RA+ positively selected. These receptors all come from a man in his late teens or twenties in good health.

This CDR3 is CAISALNTEAFF. CDR3 DNA: TGTGCCATCAGCGCCCTGAACACTGAAGCTTTCTTT. The chain joins TRBV10-3 to TRBJ1-1, with no clear D. The CDR3 runs 12 residues. Trimming took 6 bases from V and 0 from J, leaving 5 bases between them. Looked up from germline, CDR1 is ENHRY and CDR2 is SYGVKD.

This clone has a single count. The V gene is TRBV18, the J gene TRBJ1-4; D possibly corresponds to TRBD1 (6 bases). From germline, CDR1 is KGHSH and CDR2 LQKENI. The CDR3 runs 15 residues. The V gene lost 10 bases and the J gene lost 9 bases, with 24 bases spanning the gap. CDR3 in DNA: TGTGCCACCAGTCCGGGTGCAGGGGAATTGAAAAAACTGTTTTTT. Protein: CATSPGAGELKKLFF.

This chain connects TRBV10-3 to TRBJ2-5, with a tentative D call TRBD2 (6 bases). Per the germline V gene, CDR1 is ENHRY and CDR2 is SYGVKD. V was trimmed by 11 bases and J by 3 bases, leaving 13 bases between them. The CDR3 is made up of 12 amino acids. CDR3 residues: CAAGRREETQYF. Written as DNA, the CDR3 is TGTGCCGCCGGAAGGAGGGAAGAGACCCAGTACTTC.

This sequence joins TRBV18 and TRBJ1-2; TRBD1 is a possible D gene (6 bases). The germline CDR1 and CDR2 sequences are KGHSH and LQKENI. V was trimmed by 5 bases and J by 8 bases, leaving 15 bases between them. CDR3 size: 13 residues. CDR3 amino acids: CASSFQGYEGYTF. The CDR3 nucleotides read TGTGCCAGCTCATTCCAGGGGTATGAGGGCTACACCTTC.

The CDR3 region is CASSYDGTESYNEQFF. The CDR3 DNA reads TGTGCCAGCAGTTACGACGGGACAGAGAGCTACAATGAGCAGTTCTTC. V gene TRBV6-5 combines with J gene TRBJ2-1; 7 bases align to TRBD1. Looked up from germline, CDR1 is MNHEY and CDR2 is SVGAGI. V was pared by 2 bases and J by 3 bases, with 7 bases of the junction left unmatched. The length of the CDR3 is 16 residues.

As concerns this clone: Other DNA sequences within the sample encode an identical CDR3. V is TRBV5-4 and J is TRBJ2-1; TRBD1 might be the D (6 bases). CDR3 length: 13 residues. Between the trimmed V and J ends, which lost 0 bases and 6 bases, there was a span of 7 bases. The germline gives CDR1 SGHNT, CDR2 YYREEE (reference sequence). CDR3 bases: TGTGCCAGCAGCTTGGCAGGGGTCAATGAGCAGTTCTTC. Its translation: CASSLAGVNEQFF.

On this clone itself: At the DNA level, this CDR3 is encoded by other sequences in the same sample as well. The genes are TRBV18 and TRBJ1-5, with 8 nucleotides matching TRBD1. V was pared by 6 bases and J by 1 base, with 5 bases of the junction left unmatched. CDR1 and CDR2 (germline): KGHSH, LQKENI. The CDR3 extends over 15 amino acids. In nucleotides, the CDR3 is TGTGCCAGCTCCCCGGGGACAGGCAGCAATCAGCCCCAGCATTTT. Translation gives CASSPGTGSNQPQHF. Drawing the rest from reference TRBV18 and TRBJ1-5, the complete variable domain is NAGVMQNPRHLVRRRGQEARLRCSPMKGHSHVYWYRQLPEEGLKFMVYLQKENIIDESGMPKERFSAEFPKEGPSILRIQQVVRGDSAAYFCASSPGTGSNQPQHFGDGTRLSIL.

This clone occurred a few times. The chain joins TRBV5-4 to TRBJ1-1; possible D gene TRBD1, 5 bases. The V end lost 2 bases, the J end lost 9 bases, and 11 bases lay between the germline ends. Germline values: CDR1 SGHNT, CDR2 YYREEE (reference sequence). This CDR3 has 12 amino acids. The CDR3 DNA is TGTGCCAGCAGCTTATTAGGGGAGAAAGCTTTCTTT. Encoded protein: CASSLLGEKAFF.

This clone was detected once. The rearrangement uses TRBV6-4 and TRBJ1-6; D is unresolved. There are 13 residues in the CDR3. Trimming pared 3 bases from V and 8 bases from J, leaving 8 bases between. The germline V gene encodes CDR1 MRHNA and CDR2 SNTAGT. CDR3 region: CASSESPDSPLHF. In DNA form, the CDR3 reads TGTGCCAGCAGTGAAAGTCCCGATTCACCCCTCCACTTT.

The genes are TRBV7-2 and TRBJ2-7, with 12 nucleotides matching TRBD2. The ends lost 4 bases at V and 5 bases at J; junction bases unmatched: 9. CDR3 length: 16 residues. The germline gives CDR1 SGHTA, CDR2 FQGNSA. CDR3 loop: CASSSNARTSGNEQYF. CDR3 in DNA: TGTGCCAGCAGCTCGAATGCCAGGACTAGCGGGAACGAGCAGTACTTC.

This chain joins TRBV6-6 and TRBJ2-1; D is unclear. Germline assignment: CDR1 MNHNY and CDR2 SVGAGI (reference sequence). The V and J ends lost 6 bases and 4 bases respectively, with 13 bases between them. The CDR3 covers 14 residues. This CDR3 is CASRGEADYNEQFF. The CDR3 DNA is TGTGCCAGCAGGGGTGAGGCGGATTACAATGAGCAGTTCTTC.

This clone was found once. The CDR3 loop reads CASSLVPGQGAGETQYF. CDR3 nucleotide sequence: TGCGCCAGCAGCTTAGTACCGGGACAGGGGGCGGGAGAGACCCAGTACTTC. The chain employs TRBV5-1 and TRBJ2-5; 12 bases fit TRBD1. The CDR3 is made up of 17 amino acids. After removal of 2 bases from V and 4 bases from J, the junction contained 9 bases not matched to a gene. CDR1 is SGHRS, CDR2 YFSETQ, per germline.

This clone was seen once. The CDR3 sequence: CASQARDEQFF. The CDR3, as DNA: TGTGCCAGCCAAGCCAGGGATGAGCAGTTCTTC. This rearrangement joins TRBV6-1 to TRBJ2-1, with TRBD1 as a possible D gene (5 bases). V lost 8 bases to trimming and J lost 8 bases, with 10 bases between them. This CDR3 contains 11 residues. From germline, CDR1 is MNHNS and CDR2 SASEGT.

The rearrangement uses TRBV9 and TRBJ2-6; 13 bases fit TRBD2. CDR1 and CDR2 (germline): SGDLS, YYNGEE. CDR3 size: 18 residues. V was clipped by 3 bases and J by 3 bases; unmatched bases: 6. The CDR3 region is CASSEGLAGVGGANVLTF. CDR3 in DNA: TGTGCCAGCAGCGAAGGACTAGCGGGAGTAGGTGGGGCCAACGTCCTGACTTTC. Using reference TRBV9 and TRBJ2-6 for the parts outside the CDR3, the full variable domain is DSGVTQTPKHLITATGQRVTLRCSPRSGDLSVYWYQQSLDQGLQFLIQYYNGEERAKGNILERFSAQQFPDLHSELNLSSLELGDSALYFCASSEGLAGVGGANVLTFGAGSRLTVL.

This rearrangement joins TRBV6-5 to TRBJ2-1; TRBD2 matches at 13 bases. This CDR3 contains 15 residues. The ends lost 7 bases at V and 8 bases at J; junction bases unmatched: 8. Germline V gene sequence: CDR1 MNHEY, CDR2 SVGAGI. The CDR3, as DNA: TGTGCCAGCACCCCGGGACTAGCGGGGATTTATGAGCAGTTCTTC. Protein: CASTPGLAGIYEQFF.

The rearrangement joins TRBV21-1 to TRBJ1-6. TRBV21-1 is a pseudogene locus. The CDR3 spans 18 residues. The chain's CDR3 is CASSKARVETRGPSPLHF. The CDR3 DNA sequence: TGTGCCAGCAGCAAAGCGAGGGTCGAGACTCGCGGCCCTTCACCCCTCCACTTT.

The genes are TRBV6-1 and TRBJ1-1, with 7 bases that match TRBD1. Trimming cost V 1 base and J 0 bases; bases outside gene matches: 11. This CDR3 region has 18 residues. CDR1 is MNHNS and CDR2 is SASEGT in the germline V gene. The CDR3 DNA sequence: TGTGCCAGCAGTGAAGGGTTCAGGGGGGGACTAATGAACACTGAAGCTTTCTTT. Protein product: CASSEGFRGGLMNTEAFF.

This chain connects TRBV7-2 to TRBJ2-3, with D uncertain. V lost 5 bases to trimming and J lost 8 bases, with 11 bases between them. CDR3 size: 12 residues. The V gene's germline CDR1 is SGHTA and CDR2 FQGNSA. CDR3: CASSPPIGTQYF. The CDR3, as DNA: TGTGCCAGCAGCCCGCCCATCGGTACGCAGTATTTT.

The table lists this clone with a count of one. The chain combines TRBV30 with TRBJ1-4; D is unresolved. V was cut by 1 base and J by 2 bases, with 8 bases left in between. The CDR3 loop spans 14 amino acids. Germline V CDR1 and CDR2: GTSNPN, SVGIG (reference sequence). The CDR3 region has the DNA TGTGCCTGGAGTGGAGGGTGGACTAATGAAAAACTGTTTTTT. It is translated as CAWSGGWTNEKLFF.

The CDR3 sequence: CASTPGQGSPNEQFF. Here the CDR3 DNA reads TGTGCCAGCACCCCGGGACAGGGGTCCCCCAATGAGCAGTTCTTC. This sequence joins TRBV6-6 and TRBJ2-1; 10 bases agree with TRBD1. The germline V gene encodes CDR1 MNHNY and CDR2 SVGAGI (reference sequence). The ends lost 7 bases at V and 6 bases at J; junction bases unmatched: 9. This CDR3 contains 15 residues.

The rearrangement links TRBV7-9 to TRBJ2-3; D is perhaps TRBD1 (5 bases). The CDR3 length is 16 residues. V was trimmed by 1 base and J by 2 bases, leaving 13 bases between them. Germline CDR1 and CDR2: SEHNR and FQNEAQ (reference sequence). CDR3 nucleotide sequence: TGTGCCAGCAGCTTAGTCGTCCCAGGGATCACAGATACGCAGTATTTT. Its translation: CASSLVVPGITDTQYF.

The sample holds one count of this clone. The chain links TRBV4-1 to TRBJ2-3; no firm D call. Germline V gives CDR1 MGHRA, CDR2 YSYEKL. Deletions cut 2 bases from V and 2 bases from J, with 8 bases between. This CDR3 contains 14 residues. DNA for the CDR3: TGCGCCAGCAGCCAACGGGCACCCACAGATACGCAGTATTTT. This encodes CASSQRAPTDTQYF.

V gene TRBV2 combines with J gene TRBJ1-5; D is undetermined. CDR3 length: 16 residues. Germline assignment: CDR1 SNHLY and CDR2 FYNNEI. V lost 2 bases and J lost 0, with 11 bases in between. Written as DNA, the CDR3 is TGTGCCAGCAGTGAAAGTCGCGGGAATAGCAATCAGCCCCAGCATTTT. Translating gives CASSESRGNSNQPQHF.

Notes on this clone: The junction differs from germline at one of its ends, possibly a read error. The CDR3: CASSLGPGAEWHF. In DNA, the CDR3 is TGTGCCAGCAGCTTGGGACCGGGGGCAGAGTGGCACTTC. The chain employs TRBV5-6 and TRBJ2-5; D is possibly TRBD1 or TRBD2 (6 bases each). The CDR3 length is 13 residues. In germline, CDR1 is SGHDT, CDR2 YYEEEE.

The chain has TRBV5-4 and TRBJ2-5, with D possibly matching TRBD2 (6 bases). Germline V gene sequence: CDR1 SGHNT, CDR2 YYREEE (reference sequence). The CDR3 length is 14 residues. Trimming removed 2 bases from V and 5 bases from J, with 13 bases in between. The CDR3 nucleotides are TGTGCCAGCAGCTTTCCCGGGAGCGGCGAGACCCAGTACTTC. Its translation is CASSFPGSGETQYF. Full variable domain (missing parts from reference TRBV5-4 and TRBJ2-5): ETGVTQSPTHLIKTRGQQVTLRCSSQSGHNTVSWYQQALGQGPQFIFQYYREEENGRGNFPPRFSGLQFPNYSSELNVNALELDDSALYLCASSFPGSGETQYFGPGTRLLVL.

V usage is TRBV2 and J usage is TRBJ2-1; unclear D gene. There are 13 residues in the CDR3. Per germline, CDR1 SNHLY and CDR2 FYNNEI. Trimming took off 6 bases at V and 6 bases at J, with 12 bases between the two ends. The CDR3 protein is CASRPLRANEQFF. Here the CDR3 DNA reads TGTGCCAGCAGGCCCTTACGGGCCAATGAGCAGTTCTTC. The whole variable domain, remainder taken from reference TRBV2 and TRBJ2-1, is EPEVTQTPSHQVTQMGQEVILRCVPISNHLYFYWYRQILGQKVEFLVSFYNNEISEKSEIFDDQFSVERPDGSNFTLKIRSTKLEDSAMYFCASRPLRANEQFFGPGTRLTVL.

This clone was observed a single time. The rearrangement uses TRBV5-6 and TRBJ2-5, with a possible D match to TRBD2 (5 bases). The germline CDR1 and CDR2 sequences are SGHDT and YYEEEE. The CDR3 loop spans 14 amino acids. Deletions cut 0 bases from V and 5 bases from J, with 11 bases between. CDR3 DNA: TGTGCCAGCAGCTTGGGACTAACGGGCGAGACCCAGTACTTC. Translating it yields CASSLGLTGETQYF. Drawing the rest from reference TRBV5-6 and TRBJ2-5, the complete variable domain is DAGVTQSPTHLIKTRGQQVTLRCSPKSGHDTVSWYQQALGQGPQFIFQYYEEEERQRGNFPDRFSGHQFPNYSSELNVNALLLGDSALYLCASSLGLTGETQYFGPGTRLLVL.

This clone was seen a few times. V gene TRBV10-3 combines with J gene TRBJ1-1, with 8 bases aligning to TRBD1. From germline, CDR1 is ENHRY and CDR2 SYGVKD. The CDR3 covers 14 residues. The J segment lost 5 bases and the V segment lost 10 bases, leaving 12 bases of the junction unmatched. The CDR3 coding sequence is TGTGCCACCAAGAGGGAGAGACAGGGGACTGAAGCTTTCTTT. Encoded protein: CATKRERQGTEAFF.

In regard to this clone: This CDR3 is also generated by other DNA sequences in the sample. The V and J genes are TRBV2 and TRBJ2-2; D may be TRBD1 (6 bases). This CDR3 spans 14 amino acids. The V gene's germline CDR1 is SNHLY and CDR2 FYNNEI. V shed 6 bases and J shed 1 base, with 9 bases lying between them. CDR3: CASSGQMNTGELFF. CDR3 in DNA: TGTGCCAGCAGCGGACAGATGAACACCGGGGAGCTGTTTTTT.